The TCR beta chain described here comes from a study of CD8+ T cells in alopecia areata. Study in general: Tofacitinib administration to treated patients was oral, at 5 to 10 mg twice daily. Tofacitinib lasted 6 to 18 months, then 6 months off drug.

This clone was counted ten times or more. Following RNA extraction, reverse transcription yielded cDNA that acted as the sequencing template. This table comes from immunoSEQ multiplex PCR, and its TCRdb copy is limited to in-frame clones, with some not included. The sample has some 180,000 clones, about half seen once; the top ten hold about 9.4%. Sample treatment: oral pan-JAK inhibitor, 5-10 mg twice daily. The CDR3 covers 14 residues. Germline V gene data show CDR1 as SGHAT and CDR2 as FQNNGV. Between the trimmed V and J ends, which lost 5 bases and 3 bases, there was a span of 13 bases. The TCR sequence derives from a human donor with alopecia areata. Sequenced here: CD8+ T cells sorted from blood, sampled around week 54, from a patient treated with tofacitinib. The chain employs TRBV11-2 and TRBJ1-1, with D perhaps TRBD1 (6 bases). The CDR3 DNA is TGTGCCAGCAGCCAGGGGTCAGAGGACACTGAAGCTTTCTTT. Its protein product is CASSQGSEDTEAFF.